Given below is one T cell receptor beta chain in context. As yet, its antigen is unknown. This sample was included in a study of post-analysis software for immune sequencing data. Researchers reported that TCR beta cDNA libraries carried unique molecular identifiers. TCRdb used MiXCR to reprocess the PCR reads, holding one entry per CDR3 protein. The data contain under 200,000 distinct CDR3 sequences, approximately 35% of them singletons. The germline V gene encodes CDR1 SGHRS and CDR2 YFSETQ. The CDR3 spans 13 residues. V lost 0 bases to trimming and J lost 1 base, with 4 bases between them. Overall study findings and caveats: Relative to controls, patients had 4 or 5 TRBV segments at higher frequency, with TRBV5-6, TRBV5-1 and TRBV20-1 among these.

The rearrangement joins TRBV5-1 to TRBJ2-5; no clear D. The origin of this receptor is a girl aged 5-17 years with multiple sclerosis. This specimen was blood, taken after autologous hematopoietic stem cell transplantation. In DNA, the CDR3 is TGCGCCAGCAGCTTGGATGCCCAAGAGACCCAGTACTTC. Its protein is CASSLDAQETQYF.